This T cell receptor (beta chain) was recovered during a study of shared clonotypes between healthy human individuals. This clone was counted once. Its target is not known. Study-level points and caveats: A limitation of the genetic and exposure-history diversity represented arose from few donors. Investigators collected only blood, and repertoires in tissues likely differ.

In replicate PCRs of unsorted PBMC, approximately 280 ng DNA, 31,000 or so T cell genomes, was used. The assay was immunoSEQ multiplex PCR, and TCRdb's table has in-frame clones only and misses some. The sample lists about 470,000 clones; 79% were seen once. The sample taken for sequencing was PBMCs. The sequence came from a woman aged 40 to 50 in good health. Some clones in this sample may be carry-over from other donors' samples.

CDR3 in amino acids: CASSPGAYEQYF. The CDR3 nucleotides are TGTGCCAGCAGCCCCGGGGCCTACGAGCAGTACTTC. The gene calls are TRBV6-5 and TRBJ2-7; D is possibly TRBD2 (5 bases). There are 12 residues in the CDR3. Germline loops: CDR1 MNHEY, CDR2 SVGAGI. Deletions cut 6 bases from V and 2 bases from J, with 8 bases between.